These T cell receptor beta chains were read from a single sample in a study of cytomegalovirus exposure and HLA in healthy donors. Sequenced by immunoSEQ multiplex PCR; TCRdb stores in-frame clones only, minus some. This table holds over 200,000 clones, roughly 91% found once. Source material: PBMCs. These receptors were obtained from a young woman in good health and CMV-seronegative. Both conserved end residues are part of each CDR3. D genes are given only for firm matches. A clone size is listed for some rows: how often the clone was seen (once, few, many), or a class if it is expanded.

abundance	v_gene	j_gene	d_gene	CDR3nt	CDR3aa
NA	TRBV27	TRBJ2-7	NA	TGTGCCAGCAGTTTTCGCACTTCTCCAAACCCCTACGAGCAGTACTTC	CASSFRTSPNPYEQYF
NA	TRBV30	TRBJ2-3	NA	TGTGCCTGGAGTGCGATGGGGAGGAGAACAGATACGCAGTATTTT	CAWSAMGRRTDTQYF
NA	TRBV14	TRBJ2-1	TRBD2	TGTGCCAGCAGGGGTGGGAGGGCCCTATACAATGAGCAGTTCTTC	CASRGGRALYNEQFF
NA	TRBV28	TRBJ1-2	TRBD1	TGTGCCAGCAGGCTAGACAGGGGAGACGGCTACACCTTC	CASRLDRGDGYTF
many	TRBV6-5	TRBJ2-7	TRBD2	TGTGCCAGCAGGGAAACTAGCGGCTCCTACGAGCAGTACTTC	CASRETSGSYEQYF
NA	TRBV27	TRBJ2-7	NA	TGTGCCAGCAGTCAGGGTTACGAGCAGTACTTC	CASSQGYEQYF
NA	TRBV7-9	TRBJ2-2	TRBD1	TGTGCCAGCAGCTTATGGACAGGCACCACGATCACCACCGGGGAGCTGTTTTTT	CASSLWTGTTITTGELFF
NA	TRBV28	TRBJ2-4	NA	TGTGCCAGCTCAGGAGTAGCCAAAAACATTCAGTACTTC	CASSGVAKNIQYF
NA	TRBV29-1	TRBJ2-3	TRBD1	TGCAGCGTTGATCAGGGGGTTGGAGATACGCAGTATTTT	CSVDQGVGDTQYF
NA	TRBV7-8	TRBJ2-7	TRBD2	TGTGCCAGCAGCTTAGCATGGACTAGCGGGAGCTTAGAGCAGTACTTC	CASSLAWTSGSLEQYF
NA	TRBV7-6	TRBJ2-2	NA	TGTGCCAGCAGCTTAGATCAGAGGGAGCCAGGGAGGTGGACCGGGGAGCTGTTTTTT	CASSLDQREPGRWTGELFF
NA	TRBV6-5	TRBJ1-1	TRBD1	TGTGCCAGCAGCCGACAGGGGCCGGGGACTGAAGCTTTCTTT	CASSRQGPGTEAFF
NA	TRBV11-2	TRBJ2-2	NA	TGTGCCAGTTCGCGACAGAACACCGGGGAGCTGTTTTTT	CASSRQNTGELFF
NA	TRBV15	TRBJ2-1	TRBD2	TGTGCCACCCGGGGGGACTCCTACAATGAGCAGTTCTTC	CATRGDSYNEQFF
NA	TRBV7-8	TRBJ2-7	TRBD2	TGTGCCAGCAAGGAAGGACTAGCGGACGAGCAGTACTTC	CASKEGLADEQYF
NA	TRBV19	TRBJ2-7	NA	TGTGCCAGTAGTATAGACGGCAGACCCTACGAGCAGTACTTC	CASSIDGRPYEQYF
NA	TRBV11-2	TRBJ2-5	NA	TGTGCCAGCAGCGGAGAGACCCAGTACTTC	CASSGETQYF
NA	TRBV19	TRBJ2-7	NA	TGTGCCAGTAGTATGGGGACGGATTACGAGCAGTACTTC	CASSMGTDYEQYF
NA	TRBV19	TRBJ2-1	TRBD2	TGTGCCAGTAGTCAGGGACTAGAGTACAATGAGCAGTTCTTC	CASSQGLEYNEQFF
NA	TRBV6-1	TRBJ2-7	NA	TGTGCCAGCAGTGAATCGCCGGGGGCGACCTACGAGCAGTACTTC	CASSESPGATYEQYF
once	TRBV28	TRBJ2-1	NA	TGTGCCAGCAGTTTAATCACAGCGTGGGAGCAGTTCTTC	CASSLITAWEQFF
NA	TRBV13	TRBJ2-2	TRBD1	TGTGCCAGCAGCTTAGAGCGCCGACAGGGTACGAACACCGGGGAGCTGTTTTTT	CASSLERRQGTNTGELFF
NA	TRBV7-6	TRBJ2-7	TRBD2	TGTGCCAGCAGCCATCGCGGGGAGGGTGGCACCTACGAGCAGTACTTC	CASSHRGEGGTYEQYF
NA	TRBV28	TRBJ2-2	NA	TGTGCCAGCTGGGGCAACACCGGGGAGCTGTTTTTT	CASWGNTGELFF
NA	TRBV7-6	TRBJ2-5	NA	TGTGCCAGCAGCCTTGGACTGTACCCCCTTTCGGAGACCCAGTACTTC	CASSLGLYPLSETQYF
NA	TRBV28	TRBJ2-3	NA	TGTGCCAGCCGCCCGCCCGGGACTTCTCTGGGGGATACGCAGTATTTT	CASRPPGTSLGDTQYF
NA	TRBV11-2	TRBJ2-5	TRBD2	TGTGCCAGCAGCTTATTCGGCGGGAGGCCCGAGACCCAGTACTTC	CASSLFGGRPETQYF
once	TRBV13	TRBJ1-2	NA	TGTGCCAGCAGCTTGAGTTGGGGCCCAGAGACAAATAACTATGGCTACACCTTC	CASSLSWGPETNNYGYTF
once	TRBV25-1	TRBJ1-3	TRBD1	TGTGCCAGCAGTGGGGACAGTGGAAACACCATATATTTT	CASSGDSGNTIYF
NA	TRBV9	TRBJ2-3	TRBD2	TGTGCCAGCAGCGTAGCCGGGACTAGCGGGATCCGGCCCACAGATACGCAGTATTTT	CASSVAGTSGIRPTDTQYF
few	TRBV11-2	TRBJ2-7	NA	TGTGCCAGCAGCTTTATCTACGAGCAGTACTTC	CASSFIYEQYF
NA	TRBV7-2	TRBJ2-7	TRBD1	TGTGCCAGCAGCCTGGGCGACAGGGCCTCCTACGAGCAGTACTTC	CASSLGDRASYEQYF
once	TRBV4-3	TRBJ2-1	NA	TGCGCCAGCAGCCAAGATCCGGGACTCTCCTACAATGAGCAGTTCTTC	CASSQDPGLSYNEQFF
once	TRBV4-1	TRBJ2-7	TRBD1	TGCGCCAGCAGCCAAGGGGCAGTAGGACAGGGTTTCTACGAGCAGTACTTC	CASSQGAVGQGFYEQYF
once	TRBV11-3	TRBJ2-1	NA	TGTGCCAGCAGCCCCCAGAGCGGTTACAATGAGCAGTTCTTC	CASSPQSGYNEQFF
few	TRBV11-3	TRBJ2-7	TRBD1	TGTGCCAGCAGCCGGGACAGCTCCTACGAGCAGTACTTC	CASSRDSSYEQYF
few	TRBV19	TRBJ1-5	NA	TGTGCCAGTAGTAGGCTTGATCAGCCCCAGCATTTT	CASSRLDQPQHF
NA	TRBV27	TRBJ1-2	TRBD1	TGTGCCAGCTCGGCGGACAGGGTGAGGGCGCTGGGTGGCTACACCTTC	CASSADRVRALGGYTF
NA	TRBV7-2	TRBJ2-1	NA	TGTGCCAGCAGCCCCGAGGGGGGCTTCAACAATGAGCAGTTCTTC	CASSPEGGFNNEQFF
NA	TRBV15	TRBJ2-3	TRBD1	TGTGCCACCAGCATTCACAGGGGACCGACAGATACGCAGTATTTT	CATSIHRGPTDTQYF
NA	TRBV7-9	TRBJ2-5	TRBD2	TGTGCCAGCACCGGGACTATGATTGAGGAGACCCAGTACTTC	CASTGTMIEETQYF
NA	TRBV7-8	TRBJ2-7	NA	TGTGCCAGCAGCTTATTTGGGACTGACTCCTACGAGCAGTACTTC	CASSLFGTDSYEQYF
NA	TRBV6-5	TRBJ1-3	NA	TGTGCCAGCGTGGACGGTGGAAACACCATATATTTT	CASVDGGNTIYF
NA	TRBV6-5	TRBJ2-1	NA	TGTGCCAGCAGATCCCACCGGGACCCGGACAATGAGCAGTTCTTC	CASRSHRDPDNEQFF
NA	TRBV5-1	TRBJ1-2	NA	TGCGCCAGCAGCTTGTCCCCTGGCTATGGCTACACCTTC	CASSLSPGYGYTF